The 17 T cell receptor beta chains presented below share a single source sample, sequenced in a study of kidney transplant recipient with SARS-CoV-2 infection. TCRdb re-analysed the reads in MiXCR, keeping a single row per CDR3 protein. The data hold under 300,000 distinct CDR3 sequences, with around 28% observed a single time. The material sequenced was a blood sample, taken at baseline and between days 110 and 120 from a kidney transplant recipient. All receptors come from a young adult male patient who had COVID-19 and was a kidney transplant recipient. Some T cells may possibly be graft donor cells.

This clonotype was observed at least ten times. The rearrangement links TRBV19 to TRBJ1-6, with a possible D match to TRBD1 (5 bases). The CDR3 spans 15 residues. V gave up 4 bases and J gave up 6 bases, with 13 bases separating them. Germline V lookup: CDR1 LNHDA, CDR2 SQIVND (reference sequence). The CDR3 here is CASSTTGTTNSPLHF. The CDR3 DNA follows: TGTGCCAGTAGTACCACCGGGACGACTAATTCACCCCTCCACTTT. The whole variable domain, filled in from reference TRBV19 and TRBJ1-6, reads DGGITQSPKYLFRKEGQNVTLSCEQNLNHDAMYWYRQDPGQGLRLIYYSQIVNDFQKGDIAEGYSVSREKKESFPLTVTSAQKNPTAFYLCASSTTGTTNSPLHFGNGTRLTVT.

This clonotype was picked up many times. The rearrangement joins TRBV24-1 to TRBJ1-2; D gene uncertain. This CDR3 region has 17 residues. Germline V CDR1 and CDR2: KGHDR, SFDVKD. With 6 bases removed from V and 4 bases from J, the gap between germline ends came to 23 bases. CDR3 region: CATSIRGSTRKTYGYTF. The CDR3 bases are TGTGCCACCAGTATCAGAGGTAGTACCAGAAAGACCTATGGCTACACCTTC.

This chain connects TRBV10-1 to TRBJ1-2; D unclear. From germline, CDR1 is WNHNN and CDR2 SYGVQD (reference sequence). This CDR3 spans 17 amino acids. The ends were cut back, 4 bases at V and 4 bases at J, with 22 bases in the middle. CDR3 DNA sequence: TGCGCCAGCAGTGTGTATAGAAGATCGCGAAAGACCTATGGCTACACCTTC. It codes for CASSVYRRSRKTYGYTF.

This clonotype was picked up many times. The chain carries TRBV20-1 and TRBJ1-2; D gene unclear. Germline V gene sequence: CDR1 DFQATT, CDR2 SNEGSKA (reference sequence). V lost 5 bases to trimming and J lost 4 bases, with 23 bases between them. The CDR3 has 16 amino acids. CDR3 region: CSAVRWLFRKTYGYTF. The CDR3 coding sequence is TGCAGTGCTGTACGCTGGCTGTTTCGAAAGACCTATGGCTACACCTTC.

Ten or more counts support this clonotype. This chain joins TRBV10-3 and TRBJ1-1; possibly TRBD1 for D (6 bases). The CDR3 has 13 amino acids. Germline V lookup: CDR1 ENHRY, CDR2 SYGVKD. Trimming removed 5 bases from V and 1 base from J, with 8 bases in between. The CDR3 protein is CAISRTENTEAFF. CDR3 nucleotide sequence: TGTGCCATCAGTAGGACAGAGAACACTGAAGCTTTCTTT.

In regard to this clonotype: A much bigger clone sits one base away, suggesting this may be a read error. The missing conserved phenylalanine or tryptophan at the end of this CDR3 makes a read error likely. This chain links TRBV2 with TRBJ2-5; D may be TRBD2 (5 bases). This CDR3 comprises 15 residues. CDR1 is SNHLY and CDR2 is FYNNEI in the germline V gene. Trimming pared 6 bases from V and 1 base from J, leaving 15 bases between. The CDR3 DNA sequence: TGTGCCAGCAGACTAGAAGCAGGAGTCCAAGAGACCCAGTACCTC. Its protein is CASRLEAGVQETQYL.

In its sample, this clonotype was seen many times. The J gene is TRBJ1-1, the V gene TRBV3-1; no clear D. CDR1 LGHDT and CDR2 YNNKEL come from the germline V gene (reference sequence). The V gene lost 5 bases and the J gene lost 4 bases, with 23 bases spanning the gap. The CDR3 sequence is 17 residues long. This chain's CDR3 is CASSCINPISIRTEAFF. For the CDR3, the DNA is TGTGCCAGCAGCTGTATTAATCCCATTTCAATTCGCACTGAAGCTTTCTTT. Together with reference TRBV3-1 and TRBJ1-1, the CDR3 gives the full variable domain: DTAVSQTPKYLVTQMGNDKSIKCEQNLGHDTMYWYKQDSKKFLKIMFSYNNKELIINETVPNRFSPKSPDKAHLNLHINSLELGDSAVYFCASSCINPISIRTEAFFGQGTRLTVV.

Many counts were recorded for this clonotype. Here the CDR3 DNA reads TGTGCCAGCAGCCCGGGACAGGGGAGGATCTATGGCTACACCTTC. Amino acids: CASSPGQGRIYGYTF. The chain carries TRBV7-9 and TRBJ1-2; 10 nucleotides line up with TRBD1. The CDR3 extends over 15 amino acids. The trim removed 5 bases at V and 4 bases at J, leaving 7 bases unmatched. The germline CDR1 and CDR2 sequences are SEHNR and FQNEAQ (reference sequence).

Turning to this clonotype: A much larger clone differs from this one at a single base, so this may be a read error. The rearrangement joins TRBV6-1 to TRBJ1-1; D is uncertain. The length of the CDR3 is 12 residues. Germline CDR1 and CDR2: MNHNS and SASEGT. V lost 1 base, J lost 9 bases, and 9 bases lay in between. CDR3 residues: CASSEVSGQAFF. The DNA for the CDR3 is TGTGCCAGCAGTGAAGTAAGTGGGCAAGCTTTCTTT.

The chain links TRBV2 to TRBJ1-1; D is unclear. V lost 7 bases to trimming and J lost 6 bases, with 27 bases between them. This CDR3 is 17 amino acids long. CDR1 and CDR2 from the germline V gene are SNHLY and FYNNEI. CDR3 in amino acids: CASNALFDPEEKPEAFF. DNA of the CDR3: TGTGCCAGCAATGCCCTCTTTGACCCGGAGGAAAAACCTGAAGCTTTCTTT.

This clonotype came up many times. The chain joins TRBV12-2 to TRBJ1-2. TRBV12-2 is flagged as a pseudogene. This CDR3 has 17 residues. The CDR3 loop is CASRYRPTPRKTYGYTF. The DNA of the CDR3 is TGTGCAAGTCGCTATAGGCCGACTCCACGAAAGACCTATGGCTACACCTTC.

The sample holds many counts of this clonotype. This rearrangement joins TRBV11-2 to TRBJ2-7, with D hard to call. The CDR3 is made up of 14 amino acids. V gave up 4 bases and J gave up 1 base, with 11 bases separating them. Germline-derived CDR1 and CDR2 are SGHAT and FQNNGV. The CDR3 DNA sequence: TGTGCCAGCAGCTCCCCCCTCCGTTCCTACGAGCAGTACTTC. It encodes CASSSPLRSYEQYF.

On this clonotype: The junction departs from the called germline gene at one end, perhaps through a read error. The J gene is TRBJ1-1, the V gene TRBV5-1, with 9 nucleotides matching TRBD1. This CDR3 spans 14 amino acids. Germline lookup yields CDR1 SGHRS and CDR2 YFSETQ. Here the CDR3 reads CASSLRQGDTDAFF. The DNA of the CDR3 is TGCGCCAGCAGCTTGCGACAGGGGGACACTGATGCTTTCTTT.

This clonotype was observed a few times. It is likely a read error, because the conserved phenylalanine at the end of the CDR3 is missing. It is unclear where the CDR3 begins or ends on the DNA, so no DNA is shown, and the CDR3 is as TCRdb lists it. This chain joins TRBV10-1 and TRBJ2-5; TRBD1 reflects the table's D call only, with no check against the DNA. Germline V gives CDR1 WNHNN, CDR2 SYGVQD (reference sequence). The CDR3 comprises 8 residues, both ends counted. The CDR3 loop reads CASSPGKV.

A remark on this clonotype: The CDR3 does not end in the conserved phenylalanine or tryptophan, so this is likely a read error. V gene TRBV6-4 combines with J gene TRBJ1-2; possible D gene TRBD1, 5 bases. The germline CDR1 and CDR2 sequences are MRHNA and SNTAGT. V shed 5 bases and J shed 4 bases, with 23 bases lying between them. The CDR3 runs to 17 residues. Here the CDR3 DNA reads TGTGCCAGCAGTTCAGGGAGCTCACACGGAAAGACCTATGGCTACACCTCC. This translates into CASSSGSSHGKTYGYTS.

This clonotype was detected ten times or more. The CDR3 protein is CASGTGTTNQPQHF. Here the CDR3 DNA reads TGTGCCAGCGGGACTGGGACGACTAATCAGCCCCAGCATTTT. J is TRBJ1-5 and V is TRBV7-9; a possible D gene is TRBD1 (5 bases). Germline values: CDR1 SEHNR, CDR2 FQNEAQ (reference sequence). V lost 8 bases to trimming and J lost 4 bases, with 15 bases between them. CDR3 size: 14 residues.

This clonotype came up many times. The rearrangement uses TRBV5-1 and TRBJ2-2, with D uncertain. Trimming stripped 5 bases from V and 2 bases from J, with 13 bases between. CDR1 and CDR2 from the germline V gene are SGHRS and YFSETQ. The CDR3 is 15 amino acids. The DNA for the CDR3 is TGCGCCAGCAGGCCAGAAAGCCATAACACCGGGGAGCTGTTTTTT. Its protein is CASRPESHNTGELFF.